These 3 T cell receptor beta chains came from one sample sequenced in a study of OX40 agonist ivuxolimab in advanced cancers. Sequencing was performed with immunoSEQ multiplex PCR; in TCRdb, only in-frame clones are kept and a portion is missing. The sample has tens of thousands of clones; just over 85% are singletons. The source was CD4+ or CD8+ T cells sorted from blood, collected in a trial of the OX40 agonist ivuxolimab. These receptors came from an adult with an advanced solid tumor such as melanoma, head and neck, liver or kidney cancer.

Here the CDR3 reads CASSGLAGVNTEAFF. The DNA of the CDR3 is TGTGCCAGCAGTGGGCTGGCGGGGGTGAACACTGAAGCTTTCTTT. The chain is built from TRBV2 and TRBJ1-1; possibly TRBD1 for D (5 bases). The length of the CDR3 is 15 residues. Germline CDR1 SNHLY, CDR2 FYNNEI. Trimming removed 4 bases at V and 0 bases at J, with 12 bases between. Combining the CDR3 with reference TRBV2 and TRBJ1-1 gives the whole variable domain EPEVTQTPSHQVTQMGQEVILRCVPISNHLYFYWYRQILGQKVEFLVSFYNNEISEKSEIFDDQFSVERPDGSNFTLKIRSTKLEDSAMYFCASSGLAGVNTEAFFGQGTRLTVV.

The V and J genes are TRBV15 and TRBJ2-5; D may be TRBD1 (6 bases). The J call may be wrong; the DNA end is better matched by TRBJ2-7. This CDR3 region has 17 residues. The germline V gene encodes CDR1 LNHNV and CDR2 YYDKDF (reference sequence). DNA of the CDR3: TGTGCCACCAGCAGGTTTCCGCGTCTAGACAGGACCTACGAGCAGTACTTC. This sequence encodes CATSRFPRLDRTYEQYF.

This sequence joins TRBV6-5 and TRBJ1-5; possibly TRBD1 for D (6 bases). The CDR3 consists of 14 residues. CDR1 and CDR2 from the germline V gene are MNHEY and SVGAGI. The V gene lost 0 bases and the J gene lost 6 bases, with 9 bases spanning the gap. CDR3 protein: CASSYSGGGQPQHF. CDR3 sequence (DNA): TGTGCCAGCAGTTACTCAGGGGGAGGTCAGCCCCAGCATTTT.